This T cell receptor beta chain appears in the sequencing data of a study of blood T cell repertoires in COVID-19. The CDR3 is 13 residues long. The ends were cut back, 0 bases at V and 4 bases at J, with 7 bases in the middle. Germline V gene lookup returns CDR1 SGDLS and CDR2 YYNGEE. Cohorts were determined from participant-reported clinical history. The protocol was immunoSEQ multiplex PCR, while the TCRdb copy is restricted to in-frame clones and leaves out a portion. The sample lists approximately 440,000 clones; 90% were seen once. The receptor's source is a man between 18 and 35 years old who had recovered from COVID-19. Material for sequencing was PBMCs or T cells enriched from blood (not recorded which). V usage is TRBV9 and J usage is TRBJ1-1; D is unclear. CDR3 in amino acids: CASSVASGTEAFF. In nucleotides, the CDR3 is TGTGCCAGCAGCGTAGCATCAGGCACTGAAGCTTTCTTT.